Listed below are T cell receptor beta chains from one sample, sequenced in a study of blood T cells in healthy people across ages. TCRdb re-analysed the 5' RACE reads in MiXCR, keeping a single row per CDR3 protein. The sample consists of about 830,000 distinct CDR3 sequences, 62% of them appearing once. Material for sequencing was blood. These receptors were obtained from a man aged 25 to 40 in good health. CDR3s include the opening cysteine and the closing phenylalanine or tryptophan. The D gene is left open where the match is weak. Only part of the rows carry a size: once, few, many, or a class if the clone is expanded.

V,size,D,J,CDR3,DNA
TRBV15,once,TRBD1,TRBJ2-1,CATSRAVGQGYNEQFF,TGTGCCACCAGCAGAGCTGTAGGACAGGGCTACAATGAGCAGTTCTTC
TRBV6-2/TRBV6-3,NA,TRBD1,TRBJ1-5,CASSTRQGAMVGNQPQHF,TGTGCTAGCAGTACCCGACAGGGGGCTATGGTCGGCAATCAGCCCCAGCATTTT
TRBV3-1,NA,NA,TRBJ2-3,CASSQRQVPDTDTQYF,TGTGCCAGCAGCCAAAGACAGGTTCCTGACACAGACACGCAGTATTTT
TRBV29-1,few,TRBD1,TRBJ2-3,CSVEEGQGKDTQYF,TGCAGCGTTGAAGAAGGACAGGGAAAAGATACGCAGTATTTT
TRBV29-1,NA,TRBD1,TRBJ2-7,CSVVERGHTYEQYF,TGCAGCGTTGTTGAGAGGGGGCATACCTACGAGCAGTACTTC
TRBV6-5,NA,TRBD1,TRBJ2-7,CATGRDRGSYEQYF,TGTGCCACTGGCCGGGACAGGGGCAGCTACGAGCAGTACTTC
TRBV7-2,NA,NA,TRBJ2-3,CASRHRPWTDASTDTQYF,TGTGCCAGCAGACACCGCCCATGGACAGATGCTAGCACAGATACGCAGTATTTT
TRBV12-3/TRBV12-4,few,TRBD1,TRBJ1-5,CASSLGQVNQPQHF,TGTGCCAGCAGTCTGGGACAGGTCAATCAGCCCCAGCATTTT
TRBV6-4,NA,TRBD1,TRBJ2-1,CASRAGQGNNEQFF,TGTGCCAGCAGGGCGGGACAGGGCAACAATGAGCAGTTCTTC
TRBV5-1,few,NA,TRBJ2-7,CASSSTGVVYEQYF,TGCGCCAGCAGCTCGACAGGAGTAGTCTACGAGCAGTACTTC
TRBV30,NA,NA,TRBJ1-1,CAWSGGNTEAFF,TGTGCCTGGAGCGGGGGGAACACTGAAGCTTTCTTT
TRBV7-6,few,TRBD2,TRBJ2-3,CASSQRGGIDTQYF,TGTGCCAGCAGCCAGCGGGGGGGGATAGATACGCAGTATTTT
TRBV4-3,NA,NA,TRBJ2-1,CASSQVGEKWNEQFF,TGCGCCAGCAGCCAAGTGGGGGAGAAGTGGAATGAGCAGTTCTTC
TRBV20-1,NA,TRBD1,TRBJ1-2,CSAGGGRAGGYTF,TGCAGTGCCGGAGGGGGCAGGGCGGGTGGCTACACCTTC
TRBV10-3,NA,NA,TRBJ2-4,CAISNRDLAKNIQYF,TGTGCCATCAGTAACAGGGATCTAGCCAAAAACATTCAGTACTTC
TRBV29-1,NA,NA,TRBJ1-1,CSVPSQSLNTEAFF,TGCAGCGTCCCCTCGCAGAGTTTGAACACTGAAGCTTTCTTT
TRBV7-2,few,NA,TRBJ2-7,CASSLRAATYEQYF,TGTGCCAGCAGCTTGCGGGCAGCCACCTACGAGCAGTACTTC
TRBV13,few,TRBD1,TRBJ1-4,CASSLGDRAKKLFF,TGTGCCAGCAGCTTAGGGGACAGGGCGAAAAAACTGTTTTTT
TRBV28,NA,NA,TRBJ2-2,CASSLWQGRSGELFF,TGTGCCAGCAGTTTATGGCAGGGGAGGTCGGGGGAGCTGTTTTTT
TRBV6-2/TRBV6-3,NA,NA,TRBJ2-7,CASNGDTSREQYF,TGTGCCAGCAATGGGGACACCTCTCGGGAGCAGTACTTC
TRBV7-2,NA,NA,TRBJ2-5,CASSLVPAYNEQYF,TGTGCCAGCAGCTTAGTGCCAGCGTACAATGAGCAGTACTTC
TRBV29-1,NA,TRBD1,TRBJ2-4,CSVENRGNIQYF,TGCAGCGTTGAGAACAGGGGGAACATTCAGTACTTC
TRBV27,NA,NA,TRBJ1-5,CASSLSAGGHQPQHF,TGTGCCAGCAGTTTATCGGCGGGAGGTCATCAGCCCCAGCATTTT
TRBV6-5,NA,NA,TRBJ2-4,CASSAETGRQNIQYF,TGTGCCAGCAGTGCCGAGACAGGGAGGCAAAACATTCAGTACTTC
TRBV27,NA,NA,TRBJ2-6,CASAIWLGANVLTF,TGTGCCAGCGCCATATGGTTAGGGGCCAACGTCCTGACTTTC
TRBV9,NA,NA,TRBJ2-6,CASSAGFSGANVLTF,TGTGCCAGCAGCGCAGGGTTCTCTGGGGCCAACGTCCTGACTTTC
TRBV5-6,NA,NA,TRBJ2-1,CASSLGVRTGNEQFF,TGCGCCAGTAGCTTGGGGGTTCGGACTGGCAATGAGCAGTTCTTC
TRBV15,NA,NA,TRBJ2-7,CATSRVGSTGKIGYEQYF,TGTGCCACCAGCAGAGTTGGGTCCACAGGGAAGATCGGCTACGAGCAGTACTTC
TRBV6-5,NA,TRBD2,TRBJ2-1,CASSPGLVSNEQFF,TGTGCCAGCAGCCCCGGACTAGTTTCCAATGAGCAGTTCTTC
TRBV7-2,NA,TRBD1,TRBJ2-7,CASSYLGTGSYEQYF,TGTGCCAGCAGCTACCTAGGGACAGGGAGTTACGAGCAGTACTTC
TRBV24-1,few,TRBD2,TRBJ2-1,CATSDPSPTGLAVNEQFF,TGTGCCACCAGTGATCCCTCCCCGACGGGACTAGCGGTAAATGAGCAGTTCTTC
TRBV7-8,NA,NA,TRBJ2-1,CASSPLTGFSYNEQFF,TGTGCCAGCAGCCCTTTGACCGGATTCTCCTACAATGAGCAGTTCTTC
TRBV27,NA,TRBD1,TRBJ1-6,CASSLSRDSGSPLHF,TGTGCCAGCAGTTTATCGAGGGACAGCGGGTCACCCCTCCACTTT
TRBV6-1,NA,NA,TRBJ2-7,CASLLVARQPYEQYF,TGTGCCAGCTTACTTGTAGCCAGACAACCCTACGAGCAGTACTTC
TRBV4-3,NA,NA,TRBJ1-2,CASSQGRVRGGGYTF,TGCGCCAGCAGCCAAGGAAGGGTTAGGGGCGGGGGCTACACCTTC
TRBV20-1,NA,TRBD2,TRBJ2-7,CSANQLAEESYEQYF,TGCAGTGCGAACCAACTAGCGGAAGAGTCCTACGAGCAGTACTTC
TRBV9,NA,TRBD2,TRBJ2-1,CASSVGLAGAYNEQFF,TGTGCCAGCAGCGTAGGGCTAGCGGGGGCCTACAATGAGCAGTTCTTC
TRBV12-3/TRBV12-4,NA,NA,TRBJ1-4,CASSPQGFTNEKLFF,TGTGCCAGCAGTCCACAGGGATTTACTAATGAAAAACTGTTTTTT
TRBV5-1,NA,NA,TRBJ2-1,CASSVGSIVDEQFF,TGCGCCAGCAGCGTCGGCAGCATTGTCGATGAGCAGTTCTTC
TRBV27,NA,NA,TRBJ2-1,CASIQPGAGEQFF,TGTGCCAGCATCCAACCGGGGGCTGGGGAGCAGTTCTTC
TRBV20-1,few,NA,TRBJ2-1,CSSSSGPSYNEQFF,TGCAGCTCCTCCTCCGGCCCTTCCTACAATGAGCAGTTCTTC
TRBV6-5,NA,TRBD1,TRBJ2-7,CASSYPGTGSYEQYF,TGTGCCAGCAGTTACCCCGGGACAGGGTCCTACGAGCAGTACTTC
TRBV9,NA,TRBD1,TRBJ1-2,CASSPWTGGAVNYGYTF,TGTGCCAGCAGCCCGTGGACAGGGGGCGCGGTAAACTATGGCTACACCTTC
TRBV12-3/TRBV12-4,NA,NA,TRBJ2-7,CASSLGRVGADEQYF,TGTGCCAGCAGTTTAGGGAGAGTGGGAGCCGATGAGCAGTACTTC
TRBV3-1,NA,NA,TRBJ1-1,CASGAGGSTEAFF,TGTGCCAGCGGGGCTGGGGGGAGCACTGAAGCTTTCTTT
TRBV7-2,few,NA,TRBJ2-1,CASSPGLAPYNEQFF,TGTGCCAGCTCCCCGGGGCTAGCGCCTTACAATGAGCAGTTCTTC
TRBV5-1,NA,TRBD2,TRBJ2-3,CASSLATSGTDTQYF,TGCGCCAGCAGCTTGGCGACTAGCGGCACAGATACGCAGTATTTT
TRBV27,many,NA,TRBJ2-7,CASSLAAGSYEQYF,TGTGCCAGCAGCTTGGCGGCAGGTTCCTACGAGCAGTACTTC
TRBV4-2,NA,TRBD2,TRBJ2-3,CASSQRGGGADTDTQYF,TGTGCCAGCAGCCAAAGGGGCGGGGGGGCTGACACAGATACGCAGTATTTT
TRBV7-9,NA,TRBD1,TRBJ1-2,CASSYGQVSGYTF,TGTGCCAGCAGCTACGGACAGGTATCAGGCTACACCTTC
TRBV7-2,few,NA,TRBJ2-3,CASSADPGDTQYF,TGTGCCAGCAGCGCGGACCCGGGAGATACGCAGTATTTT